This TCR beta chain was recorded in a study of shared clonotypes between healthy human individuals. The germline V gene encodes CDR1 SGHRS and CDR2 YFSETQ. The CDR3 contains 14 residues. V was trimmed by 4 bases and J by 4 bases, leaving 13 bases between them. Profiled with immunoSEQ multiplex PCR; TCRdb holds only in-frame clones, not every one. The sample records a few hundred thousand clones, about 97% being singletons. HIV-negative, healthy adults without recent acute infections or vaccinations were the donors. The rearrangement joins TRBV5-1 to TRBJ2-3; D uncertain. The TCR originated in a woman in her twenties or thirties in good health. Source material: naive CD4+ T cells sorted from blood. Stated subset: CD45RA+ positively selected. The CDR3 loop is CASSVPDPADTQYF. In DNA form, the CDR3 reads TGCGCCAGCAGCGTGCCCGATCCGGCAGATACGCAGTATTTT.